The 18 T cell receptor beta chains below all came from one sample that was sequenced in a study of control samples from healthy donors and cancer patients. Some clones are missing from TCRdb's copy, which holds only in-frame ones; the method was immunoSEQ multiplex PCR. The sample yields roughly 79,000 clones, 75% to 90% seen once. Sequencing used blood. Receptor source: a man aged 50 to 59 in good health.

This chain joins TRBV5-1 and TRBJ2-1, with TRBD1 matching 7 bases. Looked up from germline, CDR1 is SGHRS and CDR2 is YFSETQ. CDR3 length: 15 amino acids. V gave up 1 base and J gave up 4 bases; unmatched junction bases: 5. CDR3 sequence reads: CASSLSGQMYNEQFF. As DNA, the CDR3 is TGCGCCAGCAGCTTGTCGGGACAGATGTACAATGAGCAGTTCTTC. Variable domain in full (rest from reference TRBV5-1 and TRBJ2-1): KAGVTQTPRYLIKTRGQQVTLSCSPISGHRSVSWYQQTPGQGLQFLFEYFSETQRNKGNFPGRFSGRQFSNSRSEMNVSTLELGDSALYLCASSLSGQMYNEQFFGPGTRLTVL.

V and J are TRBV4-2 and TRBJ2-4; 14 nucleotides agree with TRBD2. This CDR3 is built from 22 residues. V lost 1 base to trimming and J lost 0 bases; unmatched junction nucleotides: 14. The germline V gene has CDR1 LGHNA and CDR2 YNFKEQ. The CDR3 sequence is CASSQGPGTSGSWGGAKNIQYF. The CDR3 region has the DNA TGTGCCAGCAGCCAAGGACCCGGGACTAGCGGGAGTTGGGGTGGAGCCAAAAACATTCAGTACTTC.

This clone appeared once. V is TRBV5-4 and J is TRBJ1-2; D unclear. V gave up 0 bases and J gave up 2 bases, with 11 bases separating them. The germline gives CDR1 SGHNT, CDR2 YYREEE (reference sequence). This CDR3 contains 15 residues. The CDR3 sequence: CASSLGISTNYGYTF. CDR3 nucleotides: TGTGCCAGCAGCTTGGGAATATCGACAAACTATGGCTACACCTTC.

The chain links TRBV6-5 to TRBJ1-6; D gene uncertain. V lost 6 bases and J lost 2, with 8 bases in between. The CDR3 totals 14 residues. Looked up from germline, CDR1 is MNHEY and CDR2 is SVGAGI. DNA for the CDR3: TGTGCCAGCAGCCCGGGCCCCTATAATTCACCCCTCCACTTT. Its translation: CASSPGPYNSPLHF.

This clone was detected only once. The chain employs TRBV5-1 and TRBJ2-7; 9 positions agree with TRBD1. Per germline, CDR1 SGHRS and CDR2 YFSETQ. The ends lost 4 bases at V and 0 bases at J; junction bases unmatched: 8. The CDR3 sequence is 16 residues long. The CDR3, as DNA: TGCGCCAGCAGCCCGGGACAGGGTACATACTCCTACGAGCAGTACTTC. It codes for CASSPGQGTYSYEQYF. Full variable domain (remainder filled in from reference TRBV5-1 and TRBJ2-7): KAGVTQTPRYLIKTRGQQVTLSCSPISGHRSVSWYQQTPGQGLQFLFEYFSETQRNKGNFPGRFSGRQFSNSRSEMNVSTLELGDSALYLCASSPGQGTYSYEQYFGPGTRLTVT.

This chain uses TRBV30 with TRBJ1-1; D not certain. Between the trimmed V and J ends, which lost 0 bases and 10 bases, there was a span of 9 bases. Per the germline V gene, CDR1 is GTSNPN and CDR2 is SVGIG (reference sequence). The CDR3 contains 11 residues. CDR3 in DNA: TGTGCCTGGAGTGTGGGGAGGGCAGCTTTCTTT. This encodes CAWSVGRAAFF. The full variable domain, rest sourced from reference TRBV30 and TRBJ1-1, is SQTIHQWPATLVQPVGSPLSLECTVEGTSNPNLYWYRQAAGRGLQLLFYSVGIGQISSEVPQNLSASRPQDRQFILSSKKLLLSDSGFYLCAWSVGRAAFFGQGTRLTVV.

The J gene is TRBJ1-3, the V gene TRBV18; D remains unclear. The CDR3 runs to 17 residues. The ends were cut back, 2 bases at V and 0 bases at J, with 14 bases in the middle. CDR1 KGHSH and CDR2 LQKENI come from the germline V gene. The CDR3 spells CASSPTLAGRSGNTIYF. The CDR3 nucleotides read TGTGCCAGCTCACCAACTTTGGCTGGGCGCTCTGGAAACACCATATATTTT.

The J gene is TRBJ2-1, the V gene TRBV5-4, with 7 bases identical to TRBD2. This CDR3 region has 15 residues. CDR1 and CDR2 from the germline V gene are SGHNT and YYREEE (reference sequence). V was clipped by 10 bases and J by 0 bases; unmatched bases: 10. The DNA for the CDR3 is TGTGCCCTCCACCGGGACTACGGCTCCTACAATGAGCAGTTCTTC. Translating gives CALHRDYGSYNEQFF.

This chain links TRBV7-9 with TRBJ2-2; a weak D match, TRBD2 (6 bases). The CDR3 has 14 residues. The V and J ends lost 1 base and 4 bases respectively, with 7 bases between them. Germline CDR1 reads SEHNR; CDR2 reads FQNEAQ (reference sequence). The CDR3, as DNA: TGTGCCAGCAGCTTAGGGACTATCACCGGGGAGCTGTTTTTT. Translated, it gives CASSLGTITGELFF.

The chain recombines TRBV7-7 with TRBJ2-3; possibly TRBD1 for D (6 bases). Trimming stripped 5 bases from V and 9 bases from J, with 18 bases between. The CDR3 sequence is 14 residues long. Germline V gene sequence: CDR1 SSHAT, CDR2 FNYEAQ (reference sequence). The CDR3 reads CASSPSESGTTQYF. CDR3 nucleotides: TGTGCCAGCAGCCCCTCTGAATCCGGGACAACGCAGTATTTT.

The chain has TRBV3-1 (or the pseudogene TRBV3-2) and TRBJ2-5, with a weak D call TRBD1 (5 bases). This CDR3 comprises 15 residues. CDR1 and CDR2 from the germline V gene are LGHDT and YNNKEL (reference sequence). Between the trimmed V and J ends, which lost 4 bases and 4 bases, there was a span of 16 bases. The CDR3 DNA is TGTGCCAGCAGCCTAAGTGGGCAGGGCCCAGAGACCCAGTACTTC. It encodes CASSLSGQGPETQYF.

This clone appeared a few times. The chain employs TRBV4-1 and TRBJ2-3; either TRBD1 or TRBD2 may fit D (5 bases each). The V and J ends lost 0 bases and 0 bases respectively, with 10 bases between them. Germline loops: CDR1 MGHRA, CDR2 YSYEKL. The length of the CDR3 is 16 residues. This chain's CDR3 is CASSQERWGSTDTQYF. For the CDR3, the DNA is TGCGCCAGCAGCCAAGAACGGTGGGGGAGCACAGATACGCAGTATTTT.

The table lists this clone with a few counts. The DNA for the CDR3 is TGTGCCAGCAACCCGGTGACAGGGACCCAGCCCCAGCATTTT. This translates into CASNPVTGTQPQHF. V is TRBV28 and J is TRBJ1-5; 7 bases agree with TRBD1. The germline V gene encodes CDR1 MDHEN and CDR2 SYDVKM. V gave up 7 bases and J gave up 7 bases; unmatched junction bases: 10. The CDR3 consists of 14 residues.

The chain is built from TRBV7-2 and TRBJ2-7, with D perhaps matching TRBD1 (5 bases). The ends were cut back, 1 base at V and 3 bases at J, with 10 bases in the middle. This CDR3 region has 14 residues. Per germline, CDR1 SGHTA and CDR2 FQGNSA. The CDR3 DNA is TGTGCCAGCAGCTTAGGACAGAGAGTCTACGAGCAGTACTTC. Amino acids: CASSLGQRVYEQYF. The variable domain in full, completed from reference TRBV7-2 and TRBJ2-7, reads GAGVSQSPSNKVTEKGKDVELRCDPISGHTALYWYRQSLGQGLEFLIYFQGNSAPDKSGLPSDRFSAERTGGSVSTLTIQRTQQEDSAVYLCASSLGQRVYEQYFGPGTRLTVT.

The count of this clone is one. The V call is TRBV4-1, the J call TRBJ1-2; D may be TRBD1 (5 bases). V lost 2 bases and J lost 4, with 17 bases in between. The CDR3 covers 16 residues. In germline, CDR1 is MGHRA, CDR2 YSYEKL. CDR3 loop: CASSQIRETLGYGYTF. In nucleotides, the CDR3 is TGCGCCAGCAGCCAAATCAGGGAGACTCTAGGCTATGGCTACACCTTC.

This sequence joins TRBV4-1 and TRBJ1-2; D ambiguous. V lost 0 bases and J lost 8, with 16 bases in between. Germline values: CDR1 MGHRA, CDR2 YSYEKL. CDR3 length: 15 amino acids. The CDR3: CASSQEGPGSDGYTF. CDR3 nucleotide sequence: TGCGCCAGCAGCCAAGAGGGCCCGGGGTCCGACGGCTACACCTTC.

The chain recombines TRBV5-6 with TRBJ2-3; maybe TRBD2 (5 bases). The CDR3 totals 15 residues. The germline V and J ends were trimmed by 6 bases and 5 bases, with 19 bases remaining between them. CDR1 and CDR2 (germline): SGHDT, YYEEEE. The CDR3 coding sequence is TGTGCCAGCACCAAGGACGGTCCCGCGGGAGATACGCAGTATTTT. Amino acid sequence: CASTKDGPAGDTQYF.

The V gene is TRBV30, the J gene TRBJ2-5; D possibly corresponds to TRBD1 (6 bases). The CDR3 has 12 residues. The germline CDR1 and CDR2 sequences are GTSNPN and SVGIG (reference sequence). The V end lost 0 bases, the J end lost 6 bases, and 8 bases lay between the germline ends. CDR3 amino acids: CAWSVGGQTQYF. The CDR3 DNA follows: TGTGCCTGGAGTGTAGGGGGACAGACCCAGTACTTC.